One sample yielded the 3 T cell receptor beta chains listed below, sequenced in a study of shared clonotypes between healthy human individuals. Clones were read by immunoSEQ multiplex PCR, and TCRdb kept only the in-frame ones, dropping some. The sample carries 100,000 or so clones, roughly 70% recorded once. The sequenced sample consisted of memory CD8+ T cells sorted from blood. The subset: CD45RO+ cells pooled with CCR7-negative TemRA cells. Receptor source: a woman aged 25-40 years in good health.

V gene TRBV29-1 combines with J gene TRBJ1-1; 9 bases align to TRBD1. V gave up 4 bases and J gave up 5 bases; unmatched junction bases: 5. Germline V CDR1 and CDR2: SQVTM, ANQGSEA. This CDR3 comprises 13 residues. CDR3 sequence reads: CSVAPGQGTEAFF. The CDR3 DNA reads TGCAGCGTTGCCCCGGGACAGGGAACTGAAGCTTTCTTT.

This clone was seen only a few times. The chain couples TRBV29-1 to TRBJ1-1; D not resolved. Germline assignment: CDR1 SQVTM and CDR2 ANQGSEA. V lost 4 bases to trimming and J lost 1 base, with 10 bases between them. The length of the CDR3 is 13 residues. CDR3 in amino acids: CSVGREGNTEAFF. DNA of the CDR3: TGCAGCGTTGGGCGGGAGGGGAACACTGAAGCTTTCTTT.

This clone was observed many times. The CDR3 DNA is TGTGCCAGCAGTGGACAGGGTTGGGACAATCAGCCCCAGCATTTT. This translates into CASSGQGWDNQPQHF. This chain joins TRBV2 and TRBJ1-5, with 7 bases matching TRBD1. Germline loops: CDR1 SNHLY, CDR2 FYNNEI. The CDR3 covers 15 residues. Trimming took 4 bases from V and 3 from J; bases not matched to a gene: 6.